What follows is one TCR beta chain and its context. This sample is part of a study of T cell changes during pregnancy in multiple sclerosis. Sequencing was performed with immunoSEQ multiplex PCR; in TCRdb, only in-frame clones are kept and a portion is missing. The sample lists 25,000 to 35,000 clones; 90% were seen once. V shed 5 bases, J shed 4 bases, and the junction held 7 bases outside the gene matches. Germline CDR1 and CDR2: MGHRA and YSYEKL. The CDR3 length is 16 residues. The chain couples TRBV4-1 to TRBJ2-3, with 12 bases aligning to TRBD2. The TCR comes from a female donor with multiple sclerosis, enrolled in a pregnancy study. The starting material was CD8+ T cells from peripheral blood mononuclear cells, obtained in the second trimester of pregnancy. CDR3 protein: CASSKRLAGDPDTQYF. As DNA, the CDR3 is TGCGCCAGCAGCAAAAGACTAGCGGGGGATCCAGATACGCAGTATTTT.